The entry below gives a single T cell receptor beta chain sequence along with its context. These data originate in a study of blood T cell repertoires in COVID-19. For the study at large: In each case, the material was cDNA or gDNA derived from T cells, B-cell-depleted T cells, or PBMCs.

The CDR3 is 14 amino acids. The V end lost 7 bases, the J end lost 6 bases, and 15 bases lay between the germline ends. In germline, CDR1 is MDHEN, CDR2 SYDVKM. Libraries were prepared by immunoSEQ multiplex PCR; TCRdb keeps only in-frame clonotypes and omits some of them. This sample has roughly 110,000 clones, with around 82% found just once. This TCR was recovered from a human donor in a cohort sampled during active COVID-19. Sequencing input: peripheral blood. J is TRBJ2-2 and V is TRBV28, with D unclear. The CDR3 DNA sequence: TGTGCCAGCACCCGACACCGAACGGCCGGGGAGCTGTTTTTT. The encoded protein is CASTRHRTAGELFF.